This TCR beta chain originates from a study of blood T cell repertoires in COVID-19 (dated by TCRdb to 2020 to 2021). For the study in its entirety: The collaborator samples originated in the United States, Italy and Spain and spanned the acute and convalescent phases of COVID-19. The prospective study material was composed of cDNA or gDNA derived from T cells, B-cell-depleted T cells, or PBMCs. Deeply sampled blood TCRbeta repertoires from subjects exposed to, actively infected with, or recovered from COVID-19 were included in the dataset. The repertoires were released in a freely available public database intended as a resource for research on the immune response to SARS-CoV-2. Samples were obtained from the ongoing ImmuneRACE study (first 160 participants) and from over 1,000 subjects provided by 6 global collaborators. The sample metadata nearly always contained a de-identified subject ID, COVID-19 status, age in years and sex. Where HLA class I and class II types were available, the types were taken from metadata supplied by the sample provider, not from assay-based typing. The paper as a whole reports these results and caveats: The amount of clinical and demographic metadata varied by source and participant and was provided uncurated.

Each collaborating institution followed its own protocols to collect whole blood in K2EDTA tubes. Collaborator samples were shipped for TCRbeta analysis as frozen whole blood, isolated PBMCs, or DNA extracted from either sample type. Here V drops 2 bases and J drops 7 bases, and the junction holds 7 bases not matched to any gene. The CDR3 goes from the cysteine to the phenylalanine over 16 residues. Of the read, only the CDR3 DNA is kept; its 48 bases are in frame from base 1. The germline V gene gives CDR1 as LGHNA and CDR2 as YNFKEQ. The immunoSEQ Assay, a bias-controlled multiplex PCR, was used to amplify TCRbeta CDR3 regions from genomic DNA. Under the source paper's analysis protocol: The number of nucleated cells in each sample was estimated from the amplification of reference gene primers within the assay. To quantify the absolute abundance of each unique TCRbeta CDR3 rearrangement, sequence reads were collapsed and filtered. For each sample, productive Simpson clonality was calculated as the square root of Simpson's diversity index over productive rearrangements. This immuneACCESS table, as held by TCRdb, lists in-frame sequences with V and J called but not all clones. Of the missing ones, under half trace to an unresolved V gene in checked studies; the others have no known cause. D and trimming come from the DNA, and the V and J calls and clone size come from that table. The table for this sample lists 150,000 to 200,000 clones; under 90% of them were counted only once. The ten largest clones capture about 19% of the sample.

About this clone itself: Its antigen specificity is not known. Qualities for individual bases were not recorded, and no much larger clone is one base off.

Recombination linked TRBV4-2 to TRBJ2-1, with 11 junctional bases fitting TRBD2. Sequencing was performed on peripheral blood. The TCR originated in a woman of 80 years or more with acute or convalescent COVID-19. Here the CDR3 is given as CASSQPLAGGQNEQFF. The DNA sequence follows: TGTGCCAGCAGCCAACCTTTAGCGGGGGGGCAAAATGAGCAGTTCTTC.